This TCR beta chain was sequenced in a study of blood T cell repertoires in COVID-19. This clone was seen only once. TCRdb keeps only in-frame clones here, not all; method: immunoSEQ multiplex PCR. The sample comprises 250,000 or so clones, roughly nine tenths of which are singletons, and about 10% rests with the top ten. Trimming left V 3 bases short and J 1 base short, with 12 bases between. There are 15 residues in the CDR3. Germline lookup yields CDR1 MDHEN and CDR2 SYDVKM. The TCR sequence derives from a man younger than 45 who had recovered from COVID-19. The rearrangement joins TRBV28 to TRBJ1-1; D might be TRBD1 (6 bases). Specimen: PBMCs or T cells enriched from blood (not recorded which). The CDR3 DNA is TGTGCCAGCAGTTTGGGGGGGGCAAAGAACACTGAAGCTTTCTTT. Translated, it gives CASSLGGAKNTEAFF. The full variable domain, its missing parts supplied by reference TRBV28 and TRBJ1-1, is DVKVTQSSRYLVKRTGEKVFLECVQDMDHENMFWYRQDPGLGLRLIYFSYDVKMKEKGDIPEGYSVSREKKERFSLILESASTNQTSMYLCASSLGGAKNTEAFFGQGTRLTVV.